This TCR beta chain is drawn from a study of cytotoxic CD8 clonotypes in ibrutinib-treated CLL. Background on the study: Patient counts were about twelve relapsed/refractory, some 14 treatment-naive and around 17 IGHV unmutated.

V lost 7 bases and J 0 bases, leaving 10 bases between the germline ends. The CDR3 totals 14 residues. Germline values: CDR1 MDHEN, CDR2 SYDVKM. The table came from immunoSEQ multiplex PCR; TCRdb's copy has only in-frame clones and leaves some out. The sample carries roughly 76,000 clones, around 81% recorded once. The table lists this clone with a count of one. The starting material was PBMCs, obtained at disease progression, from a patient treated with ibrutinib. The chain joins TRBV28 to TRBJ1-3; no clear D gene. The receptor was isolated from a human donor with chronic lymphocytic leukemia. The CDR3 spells CASTLAYSGNTIYF. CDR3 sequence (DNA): TGTGCCAGCACCCTGGCGTACTCTGGAAACACCATATATTTT.